This T cell receptor beta chain was identified in a study of T cell responses to AZD1222 COVID-19 vaccine. This table comes from immunoSEQ multiplex PCR, and its TCRdb copy is limited to in-frame clones, with some not included. The sample lists fewer than 150,000 clones; approximately 94% were seen once. The CDR3 totals 13 residues. Germline CDR1 reads LNHDA; CDR2 reads SQIVND (reference sequence). Trimming took off 8 bases at V and 0 bases at J, with 10 bases between the two ends. This TCR was recovered from an adult in good health. Sequences were derived from peripheral blood, sampled on day 0 of AZD1222 vaccination. The chain has TRBV19 and TRBJ1-1; no definite D call. The CDR3 DNA follows: TGTGCCAGTTACAAGGCCATGAACACTGAAGCTTTCTTT. Translated, it gives CASYKAMNTEAFF.